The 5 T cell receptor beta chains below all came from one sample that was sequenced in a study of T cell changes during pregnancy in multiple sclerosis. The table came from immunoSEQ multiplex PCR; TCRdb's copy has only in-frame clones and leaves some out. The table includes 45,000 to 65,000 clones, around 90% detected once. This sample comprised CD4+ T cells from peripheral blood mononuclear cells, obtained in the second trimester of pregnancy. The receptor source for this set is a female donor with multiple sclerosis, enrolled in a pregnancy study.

The CDR3 region is CASTGTSYEQYF. Written as DNA, the CDR3 is TGTGCCAGCACAGGCACCTCCTACGAGCAGTACTTC. This rearrangement joins TRBV28 to TRBJ2-7; D remains unclear. Trimming took off 7 bases at V and 0 bases at J, with 7 bases between the two ends. The CDR3 consists of 12 residues. In germline, CDR1 is MDHEN, CDR2 SYDVKM.

The CDR3 bases are TGTGCCAGCAGTTACTCGTCCAGCTCCTACGAGCAGTACTTC. This sequence encodes CASSYSSSSYEQYF. The chain uses TRBV6-5 and TRBJ2-7, with D unclear. The germline CDR1 and CDR2 sequences are MNHEY and SVGAGI. V was clipped by 0 bases and J by 0 bases, with 6 bases between them. CDR3 length: 14 amino acids.

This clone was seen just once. The CDR3 DNA is TGCGCCAGCAGGGCGCCGGGACTAGAATCCAATGAGCAGTTCTTC. This gives the protein CASRAPGLESNEQFF. V is TRBV5-1 and J is TRBJ2-1; TRBD2 matches 8 bases. V lost 5 bases, J lost 6 bases, and 10 bases stayed unmatched. This CDR3 has 15 residues. Germline-derived CDR1 and CDR2 are SGHRS and YFSETQ.

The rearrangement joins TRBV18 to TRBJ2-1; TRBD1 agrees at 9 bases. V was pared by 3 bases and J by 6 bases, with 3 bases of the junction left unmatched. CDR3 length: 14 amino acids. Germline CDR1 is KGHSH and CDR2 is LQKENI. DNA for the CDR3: TGTGCCAGCTCACCCATGACAGGGGGCAATGAGCAGTTCTTC. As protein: CASSPMTGGNEQFF.

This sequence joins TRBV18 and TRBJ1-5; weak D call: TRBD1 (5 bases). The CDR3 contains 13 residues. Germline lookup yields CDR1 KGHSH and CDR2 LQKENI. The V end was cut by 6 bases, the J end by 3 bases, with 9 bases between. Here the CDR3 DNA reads TGTGCCAGCTCGGGTGGGGCCAATCAGCCCCAGCATTTT. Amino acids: CASSGGANQPQHF.